What follows describes a single TCR beta chain. What it recognizes is unknown. The record originates from a study of cytotoxic CD8 clonotypes in ibrutinib-treated CLL. Study context: Following treatment for a median around twelve months, range 6 to 36, response samples were then taken. Study results and limitations: Few clonotypes were public, and these shrank or held steady under treatment. Clonality (at baseline) was higher than in age-matched healthy donors and tracked circulating CD8+ T-cell counts.

Some clones are missing from TCRdb's copy, which holds only in-frame ones; the method was immunoSEQ multiplex PCR. The sample holds around 30,000 clones, less than 75% seen once. V was cut by 4 bases and J by 0 bases, with 13 bases left in between. CDR3 size: 16 residues. The germline V gene has CDR1 SGHDN and CDR2 FVKESK. The chain is built from TRBV14 and TRBJ2-1; D may be TRBD1 or TRBD2 (6 bases each). The input for sequencing was PBMCs, taken before ibrutinib treatment. This TCR was recovered from a human donor with chronic lymphocytic leukemia. The CDR3 bases are TGTGCCAGCAGCCCCGGATGGGGGGCCTCCTACAATGAGCAGTTCTTC. This gives the protein CASSPGWGASYNEQFF. Based on the CDR3 plus reference TRBV14 and TRBJ2-1, the full variable domain is EAGVTQFPSHSVIEKGQTVTLRCDPISGHDNLYWYRRVMGKEIKFLLHFVKESKQDESGMPNNRFLAERTGGTYSTLKVQPAELEDSGVYFCASSPGWGASYNEQFFGPGTRLTVL.